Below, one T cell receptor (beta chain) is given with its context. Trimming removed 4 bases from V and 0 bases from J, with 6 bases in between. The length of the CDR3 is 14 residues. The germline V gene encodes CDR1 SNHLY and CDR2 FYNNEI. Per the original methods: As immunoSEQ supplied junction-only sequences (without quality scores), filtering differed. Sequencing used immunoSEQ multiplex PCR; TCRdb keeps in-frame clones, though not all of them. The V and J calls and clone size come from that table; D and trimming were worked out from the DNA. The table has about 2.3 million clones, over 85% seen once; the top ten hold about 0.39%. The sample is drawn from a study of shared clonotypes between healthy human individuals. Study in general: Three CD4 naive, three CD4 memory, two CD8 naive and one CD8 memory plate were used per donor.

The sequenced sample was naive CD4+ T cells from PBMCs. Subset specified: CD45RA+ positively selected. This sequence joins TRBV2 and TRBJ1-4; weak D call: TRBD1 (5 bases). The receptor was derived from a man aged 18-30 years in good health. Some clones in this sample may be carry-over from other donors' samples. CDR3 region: CASSGGATNEKLFF. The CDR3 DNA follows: TGTGCCAGCAGTGGAGGGGCAACTAATGAAAAACTGTTTTTT. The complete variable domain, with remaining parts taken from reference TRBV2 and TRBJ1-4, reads EPEVTQTPSHQVTQMGQEVILRCVPISNHLYFYWYRQILGQKVEFLVSFYNNEISEKSEIFDDQFSVERPDGSNFTLKIRSTKLEDSAMYFCASSGGATNEKLFFGSGTQLSVL.